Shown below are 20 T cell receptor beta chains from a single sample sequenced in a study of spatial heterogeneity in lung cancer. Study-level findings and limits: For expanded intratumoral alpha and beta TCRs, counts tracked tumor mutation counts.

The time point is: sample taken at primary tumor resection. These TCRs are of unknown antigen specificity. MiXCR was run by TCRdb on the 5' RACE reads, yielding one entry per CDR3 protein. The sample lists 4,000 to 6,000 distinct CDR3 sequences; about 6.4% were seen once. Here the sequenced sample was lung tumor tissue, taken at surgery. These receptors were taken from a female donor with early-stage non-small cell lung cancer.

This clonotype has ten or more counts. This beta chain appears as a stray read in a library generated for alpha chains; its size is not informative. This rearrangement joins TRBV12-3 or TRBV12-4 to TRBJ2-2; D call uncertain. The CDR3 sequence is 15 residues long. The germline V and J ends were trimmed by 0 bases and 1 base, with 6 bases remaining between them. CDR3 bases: TGTGCCAGCAGTTTAGCAGCCCGGAACACCGGGGAGCTGTTTTTT. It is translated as CASSLAARNTGELFF.

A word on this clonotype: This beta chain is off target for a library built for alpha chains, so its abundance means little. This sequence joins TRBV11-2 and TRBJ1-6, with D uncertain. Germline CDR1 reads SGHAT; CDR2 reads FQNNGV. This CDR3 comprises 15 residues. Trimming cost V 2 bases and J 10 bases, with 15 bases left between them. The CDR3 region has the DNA TGTGCCAGCAGCTTATCGTGGGCGTTGGAGTCACCCCTCCACTTT. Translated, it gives CASSLSWALESPLHF.

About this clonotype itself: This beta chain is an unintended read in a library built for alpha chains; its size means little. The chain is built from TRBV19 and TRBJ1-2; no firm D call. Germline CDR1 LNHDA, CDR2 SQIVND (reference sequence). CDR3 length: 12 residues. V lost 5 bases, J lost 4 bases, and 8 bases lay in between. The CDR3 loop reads CASSHGIYGYTF. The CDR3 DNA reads TGTGCCAGTAGTCACGGAATCTATGGCTACACCTTC.

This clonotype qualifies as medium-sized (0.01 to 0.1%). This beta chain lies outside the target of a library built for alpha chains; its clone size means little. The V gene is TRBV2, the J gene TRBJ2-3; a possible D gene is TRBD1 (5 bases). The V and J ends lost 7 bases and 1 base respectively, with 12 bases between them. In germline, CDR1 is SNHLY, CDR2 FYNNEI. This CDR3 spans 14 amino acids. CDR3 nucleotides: TGTGCCAGCACGCCGCTACAGGGCACAGATACGCAGTATTTT. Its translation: CASTPLQGTDTQYF.

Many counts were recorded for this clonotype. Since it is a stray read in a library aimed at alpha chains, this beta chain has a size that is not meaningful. CDR3 loop: CASNRDDNSPLHF. CDR3 coding DNA: TGTGCCAGCAATCGGGACGATAATTCACCCCTCCACTTT. The chain couples TRBV9 to TRBJ1-6, with a possible D match to TRBD1 (5 bases). Trimming shortened V by 6 bases and J by 5 bases, and 9 bases separated the two germline ends. Germline values: CDR1 SGDLS, CDR2 YYNGEE. This CDR3 spans 13 amino acids.

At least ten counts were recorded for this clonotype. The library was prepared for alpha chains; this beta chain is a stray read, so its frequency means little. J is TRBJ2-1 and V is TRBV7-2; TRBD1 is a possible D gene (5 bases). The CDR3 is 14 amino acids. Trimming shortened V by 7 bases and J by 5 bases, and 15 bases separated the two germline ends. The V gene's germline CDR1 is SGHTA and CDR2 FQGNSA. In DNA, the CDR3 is TGTGCCAGCACCTCCCAGGGTGGACACAATGAGCAGTTCTTC. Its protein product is CASTSQGGHNEQFF.

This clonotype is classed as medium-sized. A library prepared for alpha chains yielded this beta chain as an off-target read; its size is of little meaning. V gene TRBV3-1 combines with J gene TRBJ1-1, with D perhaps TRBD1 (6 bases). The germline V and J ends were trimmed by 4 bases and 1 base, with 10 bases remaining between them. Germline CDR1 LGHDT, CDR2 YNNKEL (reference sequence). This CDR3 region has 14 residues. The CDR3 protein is CASSRVQGNTEAFF. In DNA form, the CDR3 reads TGTGCCAGCAGCCGGGTACAGGGGAACACTGAAGCTTTCTTT.

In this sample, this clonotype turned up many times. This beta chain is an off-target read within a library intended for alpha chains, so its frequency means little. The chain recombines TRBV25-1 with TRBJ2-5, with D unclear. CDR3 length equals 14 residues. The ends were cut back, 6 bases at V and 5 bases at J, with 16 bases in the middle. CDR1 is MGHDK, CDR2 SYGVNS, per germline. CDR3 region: CASSENGRGETQYF. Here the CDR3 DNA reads TGTGCCAGCAGCGAAAACGGACGCGGCGAGACCCAGTACTTC.

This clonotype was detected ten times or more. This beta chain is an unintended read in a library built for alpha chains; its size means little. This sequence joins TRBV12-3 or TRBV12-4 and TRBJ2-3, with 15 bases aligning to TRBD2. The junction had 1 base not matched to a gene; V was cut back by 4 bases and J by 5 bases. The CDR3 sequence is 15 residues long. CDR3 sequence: CASSWTSGGVDTQYF. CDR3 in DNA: TGTGCCAGCAGTTGGACTAGCGGGGGGGTAGATACGCAGTATTTT.

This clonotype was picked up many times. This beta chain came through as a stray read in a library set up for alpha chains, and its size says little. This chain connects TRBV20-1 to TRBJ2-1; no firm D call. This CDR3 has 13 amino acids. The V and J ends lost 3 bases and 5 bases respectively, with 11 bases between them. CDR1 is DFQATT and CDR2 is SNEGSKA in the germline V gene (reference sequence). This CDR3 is CSASKTLNNEQFF. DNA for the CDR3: TGCAGTGCTAGTAAGACTCTCAACAATGAGCAGTTCTTC.

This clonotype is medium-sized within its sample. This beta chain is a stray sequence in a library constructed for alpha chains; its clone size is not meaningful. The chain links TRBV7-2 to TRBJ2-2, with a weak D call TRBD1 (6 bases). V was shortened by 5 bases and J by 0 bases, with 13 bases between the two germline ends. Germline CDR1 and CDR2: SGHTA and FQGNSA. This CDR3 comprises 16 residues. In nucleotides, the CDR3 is TGTGCCAGCAGCCGAACAGGGAACACGAACACCGGGGAGCTGTTTTTT. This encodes CASSRTGNTNTGELFF.

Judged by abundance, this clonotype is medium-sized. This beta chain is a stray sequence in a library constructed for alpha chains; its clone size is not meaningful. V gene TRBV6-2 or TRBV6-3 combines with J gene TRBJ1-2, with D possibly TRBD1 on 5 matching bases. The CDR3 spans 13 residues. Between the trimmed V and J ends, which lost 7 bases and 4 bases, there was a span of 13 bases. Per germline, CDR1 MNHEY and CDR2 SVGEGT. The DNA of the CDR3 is TGTGCCAGCACGAAGGACAAGTCCTATGGCTACACCTTC. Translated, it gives CASTKDKSYGYTF.

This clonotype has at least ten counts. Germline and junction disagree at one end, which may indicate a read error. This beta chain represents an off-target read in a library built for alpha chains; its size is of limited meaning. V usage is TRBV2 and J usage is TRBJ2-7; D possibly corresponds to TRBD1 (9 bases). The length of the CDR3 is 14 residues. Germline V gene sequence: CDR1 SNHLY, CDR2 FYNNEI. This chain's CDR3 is CASSEADRGLEDFF. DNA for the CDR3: TGTGCCAGCAGTGAAGCGGACAGGGGACTAGAGGATTTCTTC.

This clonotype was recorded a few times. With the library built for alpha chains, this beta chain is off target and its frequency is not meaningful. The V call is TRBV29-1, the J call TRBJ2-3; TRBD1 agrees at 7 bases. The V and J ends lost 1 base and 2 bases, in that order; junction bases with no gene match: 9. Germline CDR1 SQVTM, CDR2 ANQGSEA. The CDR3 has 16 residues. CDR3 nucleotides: TGCAGCGTTGAAGGGCGACAGGGAAGGCCCACAGATACGCAGTATTTT. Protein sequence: CSVEGRQGRPTDTQYF.

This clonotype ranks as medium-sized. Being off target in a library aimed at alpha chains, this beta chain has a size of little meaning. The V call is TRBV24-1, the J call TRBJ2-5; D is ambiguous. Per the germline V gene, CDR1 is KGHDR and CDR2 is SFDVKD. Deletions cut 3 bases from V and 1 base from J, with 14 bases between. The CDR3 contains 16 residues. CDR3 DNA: TGTGCCACCAGTGATCCAAGCCTGGCCGGCCAAGAGACCCAGTACTTC. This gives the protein CATSDPSLAGQETQYF.

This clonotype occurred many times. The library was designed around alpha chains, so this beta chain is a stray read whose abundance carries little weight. The CDR3 sequence: CASSPLAGGPPETQYF. As DNA, the CDR3 is TGTGCCAGCAGTCCGTTAGCGGGAGGGCCCCCAGAGACCCAGTACTTC. V gene TRBV28 combines with J gene TRBJ2-5, with 11 bases matching TRBD2. Germline CDR1 is MDHEN and CDR2 is SYDVKM. The CDR3 has 16 residues. V gave up 5 bases and J gave up 4 bases; unmatched junction bases: 9.

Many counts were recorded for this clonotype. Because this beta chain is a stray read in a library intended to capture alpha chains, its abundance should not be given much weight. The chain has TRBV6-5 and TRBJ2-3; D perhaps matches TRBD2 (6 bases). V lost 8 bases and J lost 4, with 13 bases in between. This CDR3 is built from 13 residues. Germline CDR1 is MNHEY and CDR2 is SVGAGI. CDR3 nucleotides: TGTGCCAGCGGCGGGGCCGCCGCAGATACGCAGTATTTT. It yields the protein CASGGAAADTQYF.

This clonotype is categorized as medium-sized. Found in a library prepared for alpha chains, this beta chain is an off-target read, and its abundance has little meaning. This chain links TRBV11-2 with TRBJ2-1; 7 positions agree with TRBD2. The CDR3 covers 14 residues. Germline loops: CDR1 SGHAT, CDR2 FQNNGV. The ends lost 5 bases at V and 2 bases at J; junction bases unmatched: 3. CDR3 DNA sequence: TGTGCCAGCAGCCCCAGCGGGACCTACAATGAGCAGTTCTTC. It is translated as CASSPSGTYNEQFF. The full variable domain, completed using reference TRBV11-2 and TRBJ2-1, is EAGVAQSPRYKIIEKRQSVAFWCNPISGHATLYWYQQILGQGPKLLIQFQNNGVVDDSQLPKDRFSAERLKGVDSTLKIQPAKLEDSAVYLCASSPSGTYNEQFFGPGTRLTVL.

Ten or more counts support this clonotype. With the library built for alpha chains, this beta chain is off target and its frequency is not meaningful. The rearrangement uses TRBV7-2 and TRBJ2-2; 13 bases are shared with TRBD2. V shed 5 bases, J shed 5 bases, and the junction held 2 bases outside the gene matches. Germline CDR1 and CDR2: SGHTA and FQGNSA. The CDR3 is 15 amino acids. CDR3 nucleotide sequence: TGTGCCAGCAGCCCGACTAGCGGGGGGACCGGGGAGCTGTTTTTT. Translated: CASSPTSGGTGELFF.

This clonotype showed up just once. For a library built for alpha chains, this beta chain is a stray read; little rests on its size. The CDR3 nucleotides read TGCGCCAGCAGCTCTACGGCCCACGGACAGGGTGGGGACATTCAGTACTTC. As protein: CASSSTAHGQGGDIQYF. J is TRBJ2-4 and V is TRBV5-1, with 8 bases identical to TRBD1. This CDR3 is built from 17 residues. Trimming at V came to 3 bases and at J to 8 bases, leaving 16 bases not matched to a gene. Germline values: CDR1 SGHRS, CDR2 YFSETQ.